This entry concerns a single T cell receptor (beta chain). The sample comes from a study of blood T cell repertoires in COVID-19. Across the study: Researchers got acute and convalescent COVID-19 samples from the United States, Italy and Spain. The cDNA or gDNA used as material had been derived from T cells, B-cell-depleted T cells, or PBMCs.

Source study methods: Nucleated cell counts were estimated from reference gene primer amplification. The assay was immunoSEQ multiplex PCR, and TCRdb's table has in-frame clones only and misses some. V, J and clone size derive from that table, while D and trimming were established from the DNA sequence. Of approximately 91,000 clones in the sample, 80% were seen once. J lost 2 bases, V lost 5 bases, and 8 bases had no gene match. Germline CDR1 and CDR2: MGHRA and YSYEKL. This CDR3 contains 15 residues. This chain uses TRBV4-1 with TRBJ2-5; 7 nucleotides line up with TRBD1. The clonotype originates from a human donor in a cohort sampled during active COVID-19. What was sequenced was peripheral blood. CDR3 protein: CASSSTGVGQETQYF. The CDR3 coding sequence is TGCGCCAGCAGCTCTACAGGGGTCGGGCAAGAGACCCAGTACTTC.